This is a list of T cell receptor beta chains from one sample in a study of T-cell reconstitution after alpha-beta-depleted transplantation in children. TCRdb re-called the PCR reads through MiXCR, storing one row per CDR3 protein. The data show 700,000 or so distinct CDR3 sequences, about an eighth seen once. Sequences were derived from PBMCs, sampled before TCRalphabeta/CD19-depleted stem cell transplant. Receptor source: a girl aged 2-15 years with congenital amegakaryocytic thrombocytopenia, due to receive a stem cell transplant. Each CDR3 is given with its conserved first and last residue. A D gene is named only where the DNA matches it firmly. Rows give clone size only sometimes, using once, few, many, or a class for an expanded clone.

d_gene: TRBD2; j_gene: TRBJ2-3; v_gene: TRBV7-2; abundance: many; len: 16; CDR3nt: TGTGCCAGCAGCCCGGGGACTAGCGAAGTTGGAGATACGCAGTATTTT; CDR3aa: CASSPGTSEVGDTQYF
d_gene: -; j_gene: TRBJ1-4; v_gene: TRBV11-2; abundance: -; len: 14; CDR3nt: TGTGCCAGCAGCTCAACCCCTTTTAATGAAAAACTGTTTTTT; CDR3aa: CASSSTPFNEKLFF
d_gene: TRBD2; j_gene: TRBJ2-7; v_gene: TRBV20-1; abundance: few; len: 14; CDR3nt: TGCAGTGCTACTAAAGCGGGAGGGCCCTACGAGCAGTACTTC; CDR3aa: CSATKAGGPYEQYF
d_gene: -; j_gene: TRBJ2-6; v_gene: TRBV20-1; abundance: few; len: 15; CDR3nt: TGCAGTGCTAGACGGATCCCAATCGGGGCCAACGTCCTGACTTTC; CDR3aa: CSARRIPIGANVLTF
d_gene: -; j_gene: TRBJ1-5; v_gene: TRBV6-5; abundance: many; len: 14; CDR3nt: TGTGCCAGCAGTTATATCGGAGGCAATCAGCCCCAGCATTTT; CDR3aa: CASSYIGGNQPQHF
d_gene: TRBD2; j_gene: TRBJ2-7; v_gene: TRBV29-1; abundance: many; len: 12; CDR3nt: TGCAGCGTTGAACTAGCGGGAGGTGAGCAGTACTTC; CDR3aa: CSVELAGGEQYF
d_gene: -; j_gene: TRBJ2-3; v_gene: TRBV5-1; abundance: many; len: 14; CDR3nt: TGCGCCAGCAGCTTGGTACAGGGAAAAGATACGCAGTATTTT; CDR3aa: CASSLVQGKDTQYF
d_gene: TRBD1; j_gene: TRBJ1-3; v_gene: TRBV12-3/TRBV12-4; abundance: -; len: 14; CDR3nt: TGTGCCAGCAGTTCCCGGGACAGCCTAGACACCATATATTTT; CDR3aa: CASSSRDSLDTIYF
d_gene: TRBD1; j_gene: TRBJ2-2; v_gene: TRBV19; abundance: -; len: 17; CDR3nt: TGTGCCAGTGGTACCGGGACAGGTTTGGTGGGAACCGGGGAGCTGTTTTTT; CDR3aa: CASGTGTGLVGTGELFF
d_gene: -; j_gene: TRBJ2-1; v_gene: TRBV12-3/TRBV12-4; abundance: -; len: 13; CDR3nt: TGTGCCAGCAGTTTGTTAGGGCAGTATGAGCAGTTCTTC; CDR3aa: CASSLLGQYEQFF
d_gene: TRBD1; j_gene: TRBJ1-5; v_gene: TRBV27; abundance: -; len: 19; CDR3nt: TGTGCCAGAGAGAAAGATACCAGACAGGGGTCCCATAGCAATCAGCCCCAGCATTTT; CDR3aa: CAREKDTRQGSHSNQPQHF
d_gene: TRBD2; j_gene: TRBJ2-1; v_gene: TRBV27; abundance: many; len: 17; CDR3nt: TGTGCCAGCAGTTTGCTACTAGCGGGAGGATCCTACAATGAGCAGTTCTTC; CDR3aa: CASSLLLAGGSYNEQFF
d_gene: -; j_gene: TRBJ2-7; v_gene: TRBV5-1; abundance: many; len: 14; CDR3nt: TGCGCCAGCAGCCCGCGGGACAGTTTGAGGGAGCAGTACTTC; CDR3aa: CASSPRDSLREQYF
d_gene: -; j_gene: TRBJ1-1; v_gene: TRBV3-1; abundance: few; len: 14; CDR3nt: TGTGCCAGCAGCCAAGTAGAGGGGGACACTGAAGCTTTCTTT; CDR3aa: CASSQVEGDTEAFF
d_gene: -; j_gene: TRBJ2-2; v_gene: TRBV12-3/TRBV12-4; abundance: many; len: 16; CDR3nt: TGTGCCAGCAGCAAACTTTTGGGGCGGAACACCGGGGAGCTGTTTTTT; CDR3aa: CASSKLLGRNTGELFF
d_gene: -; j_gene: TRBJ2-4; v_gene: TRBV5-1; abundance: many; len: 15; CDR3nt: TGCGCCAGCAGCTTGGCTGCGGGTGGGTTATTCATTCAGTACTTC; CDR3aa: CASSLAAGGLFIQYF
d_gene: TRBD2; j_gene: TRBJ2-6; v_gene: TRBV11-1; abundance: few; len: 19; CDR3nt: TGTGCCAGCAGCTCAACCAGCGGGAGGATCTCTCCCGGGGCCAACGTCCTGACTTTC; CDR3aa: CASSSTSGRISPGANVLTF
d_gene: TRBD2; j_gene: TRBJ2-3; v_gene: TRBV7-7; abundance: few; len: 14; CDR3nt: TGTGCCAGCAGCTCCGCGGGAGGAGCAGATACGCAGTATTTT; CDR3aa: CASSSAGGADTQYF
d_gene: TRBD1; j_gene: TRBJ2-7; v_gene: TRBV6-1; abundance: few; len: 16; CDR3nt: TGTGCCAGCAGTAGAACCGGACAGGGGGCCTCCTACGAGCAGTACTTC; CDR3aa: CASSRTGQGASYEQYF
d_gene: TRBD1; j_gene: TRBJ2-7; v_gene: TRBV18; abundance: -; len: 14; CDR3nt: TGTGCCAGCTCACGCCGGGACAGGGTCCACGAGCAGTACTTC; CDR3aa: CASSRRDRVHEQYF
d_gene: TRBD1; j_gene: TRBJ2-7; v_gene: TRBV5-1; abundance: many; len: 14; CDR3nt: TGCGCCAGCAGCACAGGGACAGGGACCTACGAGCAGTACTTC; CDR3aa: CASSTGTGTYEQYF
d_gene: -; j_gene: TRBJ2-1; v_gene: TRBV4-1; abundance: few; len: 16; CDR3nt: TGCGCCAGCAGTCGTCCGACTAGGGACCCCTACAATGAGCAGTTCTTC; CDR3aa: CASSRPTRDPYNEQFF
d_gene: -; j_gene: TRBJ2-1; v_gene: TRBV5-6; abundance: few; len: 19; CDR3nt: TGTGCCAGCAGCCCGAGGGGCTGGGGAGCGAGCAGCTCCTACAATGAGCAGTTCTTC; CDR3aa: CASSPRGWGASSSYNEQFF
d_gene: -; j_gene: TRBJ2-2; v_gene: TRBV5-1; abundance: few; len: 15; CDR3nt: TGCGCCAGCAGCCCCGCGGGGCTAGTACCCGGGGAGCTGTTTTTT; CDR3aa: CASSPAGLVPGELFF
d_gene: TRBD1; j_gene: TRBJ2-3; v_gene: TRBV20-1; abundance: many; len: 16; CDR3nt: TGCAGTGCTAGAGATATCGGACAGGCTAGCACAGATACGCAGTATTTT; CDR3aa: CSARDIGQASTDTQYF
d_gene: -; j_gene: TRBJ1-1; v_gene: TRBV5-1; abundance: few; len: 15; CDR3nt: TGCGCCAGCAGCTTGAGGGAATTGCAGAACACTGAAGCTTTCTTT; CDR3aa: CASSLRELQNTEAFF
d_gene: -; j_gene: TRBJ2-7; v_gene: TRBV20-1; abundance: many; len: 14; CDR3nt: TGCAGTGCTAGAGATAGCCAGGGTTCTCACGAGCAGTACTTC; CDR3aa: CSARDSQGSHEQYF
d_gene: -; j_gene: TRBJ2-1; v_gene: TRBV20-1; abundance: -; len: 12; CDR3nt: TGCAGTGCCGGAGGGCGCTACAATGAGCAGTTCTTC; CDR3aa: CSAGGRYNEQFF
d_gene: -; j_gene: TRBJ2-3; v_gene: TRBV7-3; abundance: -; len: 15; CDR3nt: TGTGCCAGCAGCACCACCGCCTCTAGTGGTTATACGCAGTATTTT; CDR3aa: CASSTTASSGYTQYF
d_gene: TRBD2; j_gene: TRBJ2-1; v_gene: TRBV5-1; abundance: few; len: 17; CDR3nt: TGCGCCAGCAGCTTGGAATCTAGCGGGAGGAACTACAATGAGCAGTTCTTC; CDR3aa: CASSLESSGRNYNEQFF
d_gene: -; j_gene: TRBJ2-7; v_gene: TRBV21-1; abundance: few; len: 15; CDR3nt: TGTGCCAGCCCTCGACGGACTAGCGGTGGCTTTTCGCAGTACTTC; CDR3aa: CASPRRTSGGFSQYF
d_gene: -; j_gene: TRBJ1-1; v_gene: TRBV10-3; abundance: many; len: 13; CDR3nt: TGTGCCATCAGTGAGAACGGGAACACTGAAGCTTTCTTT; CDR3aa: CAISENGNTEAFF
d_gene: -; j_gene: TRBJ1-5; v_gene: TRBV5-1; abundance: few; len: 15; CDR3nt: TGCGCCAGCAGCTTGATTTCAGGGTACGATCAGCCCCAGCATTTT; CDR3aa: CASSLISGYDQPQHF
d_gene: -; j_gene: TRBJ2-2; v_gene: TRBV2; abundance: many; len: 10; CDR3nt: TGTGCCAGCTCGGACGGGGAGCTGTTTTTT; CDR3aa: CASSDGELFF